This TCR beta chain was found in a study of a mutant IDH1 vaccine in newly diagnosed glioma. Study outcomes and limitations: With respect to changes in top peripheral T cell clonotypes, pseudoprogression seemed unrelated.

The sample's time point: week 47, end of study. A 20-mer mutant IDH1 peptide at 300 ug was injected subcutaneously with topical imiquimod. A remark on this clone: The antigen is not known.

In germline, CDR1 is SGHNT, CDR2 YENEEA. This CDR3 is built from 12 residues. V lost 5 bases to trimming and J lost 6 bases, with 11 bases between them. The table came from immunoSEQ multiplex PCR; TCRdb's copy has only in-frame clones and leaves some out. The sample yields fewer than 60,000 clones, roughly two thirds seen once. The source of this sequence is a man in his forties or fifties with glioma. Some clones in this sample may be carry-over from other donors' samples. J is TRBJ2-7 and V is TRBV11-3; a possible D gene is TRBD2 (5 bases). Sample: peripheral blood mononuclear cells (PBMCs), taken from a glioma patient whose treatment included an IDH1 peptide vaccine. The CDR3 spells CASSVGLGEQYF. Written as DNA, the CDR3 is TGTGCCAGCAGCGTAGGACTTGGCGAGCAGTACTTC.